These 28 T cell receptor beta chains were all obtained from the same sample, sequenced in a study of blood T cell repertoires in COVID-19. The protocol was immunoSEQ multiplex PCR, while the TCRdb copy is restricted to in-frame clones and leaves out a portion. In the table there are 150,000 to 200,000 clones, roughly four fifths of which are singletons. The source material was PBMCs or T cells enriched from blood (not recorded which). The receptors were gathered from a man in his fifties who had recovered from COVID-19.

This chain connects TRBV28 to TRBJ2-1, with D maybe TRBD1 (5 bases). CDR1 and CDR2 from the germline V gene are MDHEN and SYDVKM. The CDR3 is 14 residues long. The V gene lost 1 base and the J gene lost 2 bases, with 6 bases spanning the gap. The CDR3 DNA sequence: TGTGCCAGCAGTTTATTCAGGGCCTACAATGAGCAGTTCTTC. Amino acid sequence: CASSLFRAYNEQFF.

V and J are TRBV5-5 and TRBJ1-6; D may be TRBD1 (6 bases). The germline CDR1 and CDR2 sequences are SGHKS and YYEKEE (reference sequence). Between the trimmed V and J ends, which lost 0 bases and 6 bases, there was a span of 13 bases. The CDR3 consists of 16 residues. The CDR3 DNA sequence: TGTGCCAGCAGCTTGGCCCGGGGGGCCGCTAATTCACCCCTCCACTTT. Its translation: CASSLARGAANSPLHF.

This CDR3 is CASSLGRAGSRTGELFF. CDR3 bases: TGTGCCAGCAGCTTAGGGCGGGCGGGGTCGAGAACCGGGGAGCTGTTTTTT. V and J are TRBV7-6 and TRBJ2-2; D is possibly TRBD2 (6 bases). V lost 1 base and J lost 5, with 17 bases in between. This CDR3 region has 17 residues. Germline-derived CDR1 and CDR2 are SGHVS and FNYEAQ. Filled out from reference TRBV7-6 and TRBJ2-2, the complete variable domain reads GAGVSQSPRYKVTKRGQDVALRCDPISGHVSLYWYRQALGQGPEFLTYFNYEAQQDKSGLPNDRFSAERPEGSISTLTIQRTEQRDSAMYRCASSLGRAGSRTGELFFGEGSRLTVL.

DNA of the CDR3: TGTGCCAGCAGTTTACTGCGGGACAGGGGCCCAGATACGCAGTATTTT. It is translated as CASSLLRDRGPDTQYF. The J gene is TRBJ2-3, the V gene TRBV27; 10 bases are shared with TRBD1. Germline CDR1 MNHEY, CDR2 SMNVEV (reference sequence). The ends lost 2 bases at V and 4 bases at J; junction bases unmatched: 6. CDR3 size: 16 residues.

This clone is a singleton in its sample. It may be a read error: a sequence one base away is much more abundant. The chain joins TRBV6-5 to TRBJ1-2; 9 nucleotides line up with TRBD1. The CDR3 is made up of 12 amino acids. Per germline, CDR1 MNHEY and CDR2 SVGAGI. J lost 6 bases, V lost 10 bases, and 6 bases had no gene match. DNA of the CDR3: TGTGCCAACAGCAGGACAGGGGATGGCTACACCTTC. Its protein is CANSRTGDGYTF.

V usage is TRBV3-1 (or the pseudogene TRBV3-2) and J usage is TRBJ1-2, with D possibly being TRBD1 (5 bases). CDR3 length: 16 residues. V was shortened by 3 bases and J by 5 bases, with 19 bases between the two germline ends. CDR1 and CDR2 from the germline V gene are LGHDT and YNNKEL (reference sequence). The CDR3 nucleotides read TGTGCCAGCAGCCACCATTCGGGAGGGGTAGAGTATGGCTACACCTTC. Its translation: CASSHHSGGVEYGYTF.

This clone was seen more than once but under ten times. The chain recombines TRBV6-5 with TRBJ2-7; D is possibly TRBD2 (6 bases). The CDR3 is made up of 11 amino acids. Trimming removed 6 bases at V and 7 bases at J, with 10 bases between. The germline V gene encodes CDR1 MNHEY and CDR2 SVGAGI. Written as DNA, the CDR3 is TGTGCCAGCAGGACTGGGGGGGAGCAGTACTTC. Its translation: CASRTGGEQYF.

This chain connects TRBV11-3 to TRBJ2-1; 8 bases map to TRBD2. The junction had 9 bases not matched to a gene; V was cut back by 5 bases and J by 9 bases. Per the germline V gene, CDR1 is SGHNT and CDR2 is YENEEA. CDR3 length: 14 amino acids. The CDR3 reads CASSRREREFEQFF. CDR3 bases: TGTGCCAGCAGCCGCCGGGAGCGGGAGTTTGAGCAGTTCTTC.

V is TRBV6-5 and J is TRBJ1-6; D ambiguous. Trimming took off 8 bases at V and 6 bases at J, with 11 bases between the two ends. Germline CDR1 MNHEY, CDR2 SVGAGI. The CDR3 is 13 amino acids. In DNA form, the CDR3 reads TGTGCCAGCCTATCGGGGATTAATTCACCCCTCCACTTT. Translating gives CASLSGINSPLHF.

The rearrangement joins TRBV10-2 to TRBJ2-1, with a tentative D call TRBD1 (6 bases). With 8 bases removed from V and 11 bases from J, the gap between germline ends came to 22 bases. The CDR3 has 14 amino acids. Per germline, CDR1 WSHSY and CDR2 SAAADI. CDR3 sequence: CASGRTATGNKQFF. CDR3 DNA: TGCGCCAGCGGTCGGACAGCTACGGGAAATAAGCAGTTCTTC.

The chain is built from TRBV19 and TRBJ1-6; 9 bases are shared with TRBD1. V lost 6 bases and J lost 10; bases outside the gene matches: 7. Germline CDR1 reads LNHDA; CDR2 reads SQIVND (reference sequence). The CDR3 consists of 14 residues. CDR3 region: CASSWTGVTSPLHF. CDR3 DNA sequence: TGTGCCAGTAGCTGGACAGGGGTAACCTCACCCCTCCACTTT.

The rearrangement joins TRBV5-1 to TRBJ2-1; 14 bases are shared with TRBD2. This CDR3 has 17 amino acids. The trim removed 3 bases at V and 8 bases at J, leaving 10 bases unmatched. Germline V gene data show CDR1 as SGHRS and CDR2 as YFSETQ. The CDR3 DNA sequence: TGCGCCAGCAGCTGGGGGACTAGCGGGAGCGGTGACGATGAGCAGTTCTTC. Protein product: CASSWGTSGSGDDEQFF.

This sequence joins TRBV30 and TRBJ2-2; 8 nucleotides agree with TRBD2. The J segment lost 5 bases and the V segment lost 5 bases, leaving 4 bases of the junction unmatched. This CDR3 has 13 amino acids. Germline CDR1 reads GTSNPN; CDR2 reads SVGIG (reference sequence). CDR3 sequence (DNA): TGTGCCTGGCGGGGGGGTAGAACCGGGGAGCTGTTTTTT. This translates into CAWRGGRTGELFF.

This CDR3 is CASRAGLREQYF. CDR3 nucleotides: TGTGCCAGCAGAGCGGGACTTCGGGAGCAGTACTTC. The rearrangement joins TRBV2 to TRBJ2-7; 7 positions agree with TRBD2. The trim removed 6 bases at V and 7 bases at J, leaving 6 bases unmatched. Germline V lookup: CDR1 SNHLY, CDR2 FYNNEI. This CDR3 contains 12 residues.

This clone was detected only a few times. The rearrangement uses TRBV5-6 and TRBJ2-4; 9 bases are a match to TRBD1. Germline CDR1 and CDR2: SGHDT and YYEEEE. V lost 4 bases, J lost 8 bases, and 13 bases stayed unmatched. This CDR3 is built from 16 residues. CDR3 amino acids: CASSRTGQGLVDIQYF. Written as DNA, the CDR3 is TGTGCCAGCAGCCGCACAGGACAGGGGCTAGTAGACATTCAGTACTTC.

V and J are TRBV28 and TRBJ2-2, with D hard to call. The CDR3 has 14 amino acids. The V gene lost 2 bases and the J gene lost 0 bases, with 4 bases spanning the gap. From germline, CDR1 is MDHEN and CDR2 SYDVKM. In DNA, the CDR3 is TGTGCCAGCAGTTTAATAACGAACACCGGGGAGCTGTTTTTT. Its translation: CASSLITNTGELFF.

This clone was seen a single time. This chain uses TRBV14 with TRBJ2-5, with 7 positions matching TRBD2. Germline loops: CDR1 SGHDN, CDR2 FVKESK. The CDR3 contains 13 residues. V dropped 2 bases and J dropped 5; count of bases not matched to a gene: 2. The CDR3 loop is CASSQNGGETQYF. The CDR3, as DNA: TGTGCCAGCAGCCAAAACGGGGGGGAGACCCAGTACTTC.

The chain has TRBV27 and TRBJ1-5; 7 nucleotides line up with TRBD1. V lost 4 bases and J lost 1; bases outside the gene matches: 7. The CDR3 loop spans 16 amino acids. Germline lookup yields CDR1 MNHEY and CDR2 SMNVEV (reference sequence). The CDR3 sequence: CASSSGPGGSNQPQHF. The DNA of the CDR3 is TGTGCCAGCAGTTCGGGGCCAGGGGGGAGCAATCAGCCCCAGCATTTT.

This sequence joins TRBV7-2 and TRBJ2-1, with D unresolved. CDR3 size: 16 residues. Deletions cut 8 bases from V and 4 bases from J, with 21 bases between. Germline V gives CDR1 SGHTA, CDR2 FQGNSA. CDR3 nucleotides: TGTGCCAGCGGAGTTTCTTCGGCCTTACTATACAATGAGCAGTTCTTC. This codes for CASGVSSALLYNEQFF.

The V and J genes are TRBV29-1 and TRBJ1-2, with 9 bases matching TRBD1. The CDR3 contains 14 residues. The germline gives CDR1 SQVTM, CDR2 ANQGSEA. The junction had 8 bases not matched to a gene; V was cut back by 6 bases and J by 3 bases. The CDR3 nucleotides read TGCAGCGTCGGAGTACAGGGGGCAGACTATGGCTACACCTTC. Amino acid sequence: CSVGVQGADYGYTF.

This chain joins TRBV18 and TRBJ2-2; D unclear. This CDR3 spans 14 amino acids. The V gene's germline CDR1 is KGHSH and CDR2 LQKENI. Trimming removed 1 base from V and 5 bases from J, with 8 bases in between. CDR3 coding DNA: TGTGCCAGCTCACCACTTCAGGAAACCGGGGAGCTGTTTTTT. It encodes CASSPLQETGELFF.

The V gene is TRBV18, the J gene TRBJ2-4; the D gene is possibly TRBD2 (7 bases). V was clipped by 0 bases and J by 7 bases, with 13 bases between them. The CDR3 consists of 15 residues. The germline V gene has CDR1 KGHSH and CDR2 LQKENI. DNA of the CDR3: TGTGCCAGCTCACCACCGAGGGGGGGCCGTAACATTCAGTACTTC. The encoded protein is CASSPPRGGRNIQYF.

The gene calls are TRBV28 and TRBJ1-2, with TRBD1 matching 10 bases. J lost 8 bases, V lost 4 bases, and 10 bases had no gene match. Looked up from germline, CDR1 is MDHEN and CDR2 is SYDVKM. CDR3 size: 15 residues. The CDR3 nucleotides are TGTGCCAGCAGTTCCGTATCGGACAGGGGGGCAGGCTACACCTTC. Its protein product is CASSSVSDRGAGYTF.

This chain uses TRBV28 with TRBJ1-5; D unclear. The ends were cut back, 5 bases at V and 0 bases at J, with 11 bases in the middle. There are 15 residues in the CDR3. Germline loops: CDR1 MDHEN, CDR2 SYDVKM. CDR3 sequence: CASSNQVFSNQPQHF. The CDR3 DNA sequence: TGTGCCAGCAGTAACCAGGTTTTTAGCAATCAGCCCCAGCATTTT.

V and J are TRBV19 and TRBJ1-2; a possible D gene is TRBD1 (6 bases). The CDR3 has 15 amino acids. CDR1 and CDR2 (germline): LNHDA, SQIVND (reference sequence). Trimming removed 5 bases from V and 3 bases from J, with 16 bases in between. The CDR3 DNA is TGTGCCAGTAGTGATTTGGGGGGGCACGACTATGGCTACACCTTC. This codes for CASSDLGGHDYGYTF.

V usage is TRBV5-4 and J usage is TRBJ2-7; D ambiguous. Germline CDR1 is SGHNT and CDR2 is YYREEE (reference sequence). V dropped 0 bases and J dropped 3 bases, with 10 bases sitting between them. This CDR3 is 14 amino acids long. In nucleotides, the CDR3 is TGTGCCAGCAGCTTGGGGGCCCGCCTCTACGAGCAGTACTTC. Translating gives CASSLGARLYEQYF.

The chain joins TRBV7-2 to TRBJ2-5, with TRBD2 matching over 12 bases. This CDR3 has 16 residues. Germline V gives CDR1 SGHTA, CDR2 FQGNSA. V was clipped by 5 bases and J by 4 bases; unmatched bases: 8. The CDR3 nucleotides are TGTGCCAGCAGCATTTCTAGCGGGGGGGCCGCAGAGACCCAGTACTTC. This gives the protein CASSISSGGAAETQYF.

The chain couples TRBV5-4 to TRBJ2-7, with D uncertain. Trimming took 0 bases from V and 0 from J, leaving 7 bases between them. Germline CDR1 SGHNT, CDR2 YYREEE (reference sequence). This CDR3 contains 14 residues. The CDR3 spells CASSLAPSSYEQYF. CDR3 DNA: TGTGCCAGCAGCTTGGCGCCGAGCTCCTACGAGCAGTACTTC.